The 32 T cell receptor beta chains presented below share a single source sample, sequenced in a study of blood T cell repertoires in COVID-19 (dated by TCRdb to 2020 to 2022). To prepare the library, the immunoSEQ multiplex PCR assay was applied. TCRdb carries this immuneACCESS record with in-frame sequences only. Its versions omit some clonotypes, under half of them owing to an unresolved V gene in the studies checked, with the rest unexplained. The sample records about 200,000 clones, around 80% of which are singletons. The top ten clones comprise around 9.3% of the sample. Sequenced sample: peripheral blood. The receptors stem from a woman aged 80 or older with acute or convalescent COVID-19.

The V gene is TRBV30, the J gene TRBJ2-1, with 8 bases matching TRBD2. The germline V gene has CDR1 GTSNPN and CDR2 SVGIG (reference sequence). The CDR3 covers 14 residues. The junction had 3 bases not matched to a gene; V was cut back by 1 base and J by 4 bases. The CDR3 loop is CAWSGTSLYNEQFF. The CDR3 region has the DNA TGTGCCTGGAGTGGGACTAGCTTATACAATGAGCAGTTCTTC. Looking up the rest from reference TRBV30 and TRBJ2-1 gives the full variable domain: SQTIHQWPATLVQPVGSPLSLECTVEGTSNPNLYWYRQAAGRGLQLLFYSVGIGQISSEVPQNLSASRPQDRQFILSSKKLLLSDSGFYLCAWSGTSLYNEQFFGPGTRLTVL.

The chain carries TRBV29-1 and TRBJ2-5; D is uncertain. This CDR3 comprises 13 residues. The V gene lost 7 bases and the J gene lost 5 bases, with 17 bases spanning the gap. The germline CDR1 and CDR2 sequences are SQVTM and ANQGSEA. This CDR3 reads CSGSEMVGETQYF. The CDR3 coding sequence is TGCAGCGGAAGTGAGATGGTCGGGGAGACCCAGTACTTC.

This clone was seen only a few times. CDR3 sequence: CASSIIGSNQPQHF. The CDR3 DNA follows: TGTGCCAGCAGTATAATCGGTAGCAATCAGCCCCAGCATTTT. The chain employs TRBV28 and TRBJ1-5; D remains ambiguous. V was pared by 5 bases and J by 0 bases, with 8 bases between. The germline V gene has CDR1 MDHEN and CDR2 SYDVKM. The CDR3 length is 14 residues.

Here the CDR3 reads CAISERTGSNQPQHF. As DNA, the CDR3 is TGTGCCATCAGTGAGAGGACAGGGAGCAATCAGCCCCAGCATTTT. The J gene is TRBJ1-5, the V gene TRBV10-3; 8 positions match TRBD1. From germline, CDR1 is ENHRY and CDR2 SYGVKD. This CDR3 has 15 residues. J was trimmed by 1 base and V by 2 bases; bases with no gene match: 1.

The CDR3 reads CASSQDIGVSGNTIYF. CDR3 nucleotide sequence: TGTGCCAGCAGCCAAGATATAGGGGTCTCTGGAAACACCATATATTTT. This chain links TRBV14 with TRBJ1-3, with a tentative D call TRBD1 (5 bases). Trimming shortened V by 0 bases and J by 0 bases, and 9 bases separated the two germline ends. Germline loops: CDR1 SGHDN, CDR2 FVKESK. The CDR3 extends over 16 amino acids.

This chain uses TRBV7-8 with TRBJ2-5; perhaps TRBD1 as D (5 bases). The germline V gene encodes CDR1 SGHVS and CDR2 FQNEAQ. This CDR3 has 14 amino acids. The V end lost 1 base, the J end lost 4 bases, and 10 bases lay between the germline ends. The CDR3 DNA reads as TGTGCCAGCAGCTTAGGGGGCACGGGAGAGACCCAGTACTTC. Encoded protein: CASSLGGTGETQYF.

The chain uses TRBV27 and TRBJ2-7; 7 nucleotides line up with TRBD1. V dropped 6 bases and J dropped 0; count of bases not matched to a gene: 5. Germline loops: CDR1 MNHEY, CDR2 SMNVEV (reference sequence). The CDR3 runs 14 residues. The CDR3 spells CASRDRFDSYEQYF. The CDR3 DNA sequence: TGTGCCAGCAGGGACAGGTTCGACTCCTACGAGCAGTACTTC.

The chain joins TRBV3-1 (or the pseudogene TRBV3-2) to TRBJ1-4; D unclear. Germline assignment: CDR1 LGHDT and CDR2 YNNKEL (reference sequence). V lost 3 bases to trimming and J lost 10 bases, with 9 bases between them. The CDR3 is made up of 12 amino acids. CDR3 protein: CASSQLVGKLFF. The CDR3 DNA reads as TGTGCCAGCAGCCAGCTAGTAGGAAAACTGTTTTTT.

The rearrangement uses TRBV3-1 (or the pseudogene TRBV3-2) and TRBJ2-2, with D tentatively TRBD1 (6 bases). With 0 bases removed from V and 5 bases from J, the gap between germline ends came to 10 bases. The CDR3 spans 15 residues. Germline V lookup: CDR1 LGHDT, CDR2 YNNKEL (reference sequence). CDR3 sequence reads: CASSQDVGATGELFF. The CDR3 DNA reads as TGTGCCAGCAGCCAAGACGTGGGGGCTACCGGGGAGCTGTTTTTT.

This clone was counted once. The genes are TRBV18 and TRBJ2-7; D perhaps matches TRBD1 (6 bases). V was pared by 3 bases and J by 3 bases, with 15 bases between. The CDR3 loop spans 15 amino acids. Germline CDR1 is KGHSH and CDR2 is LQKENI. The CDR3 DNA reads TGTGCCAGCTCACCCACCTGGACAGAGTTCTACGAGCAGTACTTC. It codes for CASSPTWTEFYEQYF.

The V gene is TRBV4-1, the J gene TRBJ2-7; 12 nucleotides match TRBD1. V was pared by 4 bases and J by 2 bases, with 6 bases of the junction left unmatched. The CDR3 consists of 16 residues. Germline loops: CDR1 MGHRA, CDR2 YSYEKL. The CDR3 sequence is CASSPPGQGAAYEQYF. The CDR3 DNA reads TGCGCCAGCAGCCCACCGGGACAGGGGGCCGCCTACGAGCAGTACTTC.

V and J are TRBV2 and TRBJ2-2; TRBD2 aligns across 10 bases. J gave up 2 bases and V 6 bases, and 3 bases lay outside the gene matches. Germline CDR1 and CDR2: SNHLY and FYNNEI. The CDR3 covers 15 residues. CDR3 DNA sequence: TGTGCCAGCAGCGGACTAGCGGCCAACACCGGGGAGCTGTTTTTT. Residues: CASSGLAANTGELFF.

The genes are TRBV7-3 and TRBJ2-7; 8 positions agree with TRBD2. Germline V gene sequence: CDR1 SGHTA, CDR2 FQGTGA. The CDR3 is made up of 16 amino acids. The J segment lost 2 bases and the V segment lost 4 bases, leaving 10 bases of the junction unmatched. The CDR3 coding sequence is TGTGCCAGCAGCTCCTCTCTGGTAGCGGGGACCTACGAGCAGTACTTC. It encodes CASSSSLVAGTYEQYF.

The rearrangement links TRBV11-2 to TRBJ1-2; D may be TRBD1 (6 bases). Germline V CDR1 and CDR2: SGHAT, FQNNGV. This CDR3 contains 14 residues. V lost 0 bases and J 6 bases, leaving 11 bases between the germline ends. The CDR3 DNA follows: TGTGCCAGCAGCTTAGATAGGGCAGGGGATGGCTACACCTTC. Translating it yields CASSLDRAGDGYTF.

The sample holds a few counts of this clone. This chain joins TRBV12-3 or TRBV12-4 and TRBJ1-2; perhaps TRBD1 as D (6 bases). The CDR3 is 13 residues long. Trimming pared 6 bases from V and 5 bases from J, leaving 13 bases between. CDR3 loop: CASSNRDNYGYTF. CDR3 coding DNA: TGTGCCAGCAGCAACCGGGACAATTATGGCTACACCTTC.

This rearrangement joins TRBV6-5 to TRBJ1-4, with a weak D call TRBD1 (5 bases). V lost 8 bases, J lost 8 bases, and 12 bases lay in between. There are 12 residues in the CDR3. CDR1 is MNHEY, CDR2 SVGAGI, per germline. CDR3 bases: TGTGCCAGCGGGGGGGGGAGGGAAAAACTGTTTTTT. It specifies CASGGGREKLFF.

This chain uses TRBV27 with TRBJ2-5, with D tentatively TRBD1 (5 bases). Germline V gives CDR1 MNHEY, CDR2 SMNVEV (reference sequence). The V end was cut by 3 bases, the J end by 5 bases, with 13 bases between. This CDR3 has 14 amino acids. The CDR3 DNA sequence: TGTGCCAGCAGTTTTGTAGGGGCTGGGGAGACCCAGTACTTC. Amino acid sequence: CASSFVGAGETQYF.

The CDR3 bases are TGTGCCAGCTCACCAACAGAAAACTATGGCTACACCTTC. Translated, it gives CASSPTENYGYTF. The chain carries TRBV18 and TRBJ1-2; D ambiguous. The length of the CDR3 is 13 residues. Germline V gene data show CDR1 as KGHSH and CDR2 as LQKENI. V dropped 2 bases and J dropped 2 bases, with 6 bases sitting between them.

The rearrangement links TRBV18 to TRBJ2-7; 10 bases match TRBD2. The germline V gene has CDR1 KGHSH and CDR2 LQKENI. The CDR3 runs to 16 residues. The V and J ends lost 3 bases and 4 bases, in that order; junction bases with no gene match: 9. The CDR3 is CASSPLAGGTVYEQYF. The CDR3 region has the DNA TGTGCCAGCTCACCGTTAGCGGGGGGAACCGTTTACGAGCAGTACTTC.

The chain joins TRBV5-4 to TRBJ1-3; perhaps TRBD1 as D (6 bases). Germline V gene data show CDR1 as SGHNT and CDR2 as YYREEE (reference sequence). V lost 2 bases to trimming and J lost 4 bases, with 13 bases between them. The CDR3 sequence is 15 residues long. In DNA, the CDR3 is TGTGCCAGCAGCTTACAGGGAGTAGCAGGAAACACCATATATTTT. Its translation: CASSLQGVAGNTIYF.

V and J are TRBV2 and TRBJ1-3, with D perhaps matching TRBD1 (5 bases). The V and J ends lost 7 bases and 2 bases respectively, with 12 bases between them. Germline values: CDR1 SNHLY, CDR2 FYNNEI. The CDR3 runs to 14 residues. CDR3: CASIRGEAGNTIYF. CDR3 in DNA: TGTGCCAGCATTCGGGGGGAGGCTGGAAACACCATATATTTT.

This sequence joins TRBV19 and TRBJ2-7; TRBD1 is a possible D gene (6 bases). The germline gives CDR1 LNHDA, CDR2 SQIVND (reference sequence). V was cut by 3 bases and J by 4 bases, with 13 bases left in between. The CDR3 length is 14 residues. CDR3 in DNA: TGTGCCAGTAGTATCTGGACAGATGAATACGAGCAGTACTTC. It is translated as CASSIWTDEYEQYF.

The gene calls are TRBV4-1 and TRBJ1-5, with TRBD1 matching 8 bases. CDR1 MGHRA and CDR2 YSYEKL come from the germline V gene. V shed 1 base, J shed 1 base, and the junction held 6 bases outside the gene matches. The CDR3 is made up of 17 amino acids. This CDR3 is CASSQGPGGLSNQPQHF. CDR3 nucleotides: TGCGCCAGCAGCCAAGGCCCAGGGGGCTTGAGCAATCAGCCCCAGCATTTT.

The V gene is TRBV7-2, the J gene TRBJ1-1, with D possibly being TRBD1 (5 bases). Germline CDR1 SGHTA, CDR2 FQGNSA. This CDR3 is built from 17 residues. The V end was cut by 3 bases, the J end by 0 bases, with 17 bases between. DNA for the CDR3: TGTGCCAGCAGCTTGGGGGGGGGTCACCTGATGAACACTGAAGCTTTCTTT. Encoded protein: CASSLGGGHLMNTEAFF.

J is TRBJ2-7 and V is TRBV12-2; TRBD1, the table's D call, was not compared with the DNA. TRBV12-2 is reported as a pseudogene. The CDR3 sequence is 13 residues long. The CDR3 region is CASRLQGWNEQYF. For the CDR3, the DNA is TGTGCAAGTCGCTTACAGGGGTGGAACGAGCAGTACTTC.

This clone was seen at least ten times. The V call is TRBV7-2, the J call TRBJ2-5, with 12 bases matching TRBD2. The CDR3 contains 16 residues. J was trimmed by 1 base and V by 1 base; bases with no gene match: 1. Germline values: CDR1 SGHTA, CDR2 FQGNSA. The CDR3 DNA follows: TGTGCCAGCAGCTTAGGGACTAGCGGGGCCCAAGAGACCCAGTACTTC. Amino acids: CASSLGTSGAQETQYF.

The gene calls are TRBV7-2 and TRBJ1-2; D is perhaps TRBD1 (5 bases). In germline, CDR1 is SGHTA, CDR2 FQGNSA. V lost 1 base and J lost 2, with 5 bases in between. The CDR3 has 13 residues. The CDR3 region has the DNA TGTGCCAGCAGCTTAGGACAGAACTATGGCTACACCTTC. Its translation: CASSLGQNYGYTF.

The CDR3 sequence: CASSLALGPGGGYTF. Here the CDR3 DNA reads TGCGCCAGCAGCTTGGCACTGGGGCCGGGGGGAGGCTACACCTTC. This chain connects TRBV5-1 to TRBJ1-2, with TRBD1 as a possible D gene (5 bases). The CDR3 sequence is 15 residues long. Germline V gene lookup returns CDR1 SGHRS and CDR2 YFSETQ. V was pared by 0 bases and J by 8 bases, with 17 bases between.

The chain employs TRBV30 and TRBJ1-2, with TRBD1 as a possible D gene (6 bases). Trimming left V 2 bases short and J 6 bases short, with 19 bases between. In germline, CDR1 is GTSNPN, CDR2 SVGIG (reference sequence). This CDR3 has 15 amino acids. The CDR3 reads CAWSLLSGRGNGYTF. DNA for the CDR3: TGTGCCTGGAGTCTACTTAGTGGCAGGGGCAATGGCTACACCTTC. The full variable domain, with the rest looked up from reference TRBV30 and TRBJ1-2, is SQTIHQWPATLVQPVGSPLSLECTVEGTSNPNLYWYRQAAGRGLQLLFYSVGIGQISSEVPQNLSASRPQDRQFILSSKKLLLSDSGFYLCAWSLLSGRGNGYTFGSGTRLTVV.

The DNA for the CDR3 is TGTGCCAGCAGTGTCTCCAGACGGGTTGAAAAACTGTTTTTT. As protein: CASSVSRRVEKLFF. This chain uses TRBV2 with TRBJ1-4; D not certain. This CDR3 is built from 14 residues. V lost 4 bases and J lost 7, with 13 bases in between. Germline assignment: CDR1 SNHLY and CDR2 FYNNEI.

In DNA, the CDR3 is TGTGCCAGCTCACCACCGGCAGTCTCTGGAAACACCATATATTTT. Its translation is CASSPPAVSGNTIYF. V is TRBV18 and J is TRBJ1-3; D is undetermined. V lost 0 bases, J lost 0 bases, and 6 bases lay in between. The CDR3 contains 15 residues. CDR1 is KGHSH and CDR2 is LQKENI in the germline V gene. Variable domain in full (rest from reference TRBV18 and TRBJ1-3): NAGVMQNPRHLVRRRGQEARLRCSPMKGHSHVYWYRQLPEEGLKFMVYLQKENIIDESGMPKERFSAEFPKEGPSILRIQQVVRGDSAAYFCASSPPAVSGNTIYFGEGSWLTVV.

This chain connects TRBV28 to TRBJ2-7; 13 positions agree with TRBD2. The trim removed 5 bases at V and 7 bases at J, leaving 11 bases unmatched. In germline, CDR1 is MDHEN, CDR2 SYDVKM. CDR3 length: 16 amino acids. The CDR3 here is CASSPAGTSGALEQYF. Here the CDR3 DNA reads TGTGCCAGCAGTCCCGCCGGGACTAGCGGGGCCCTGGAGCAGTACTTC.